The 25 T cell receptor beta chains given below trace back to one sample, sequenced in a study of shared clonotypes between healthy human individuals. Libraries were prepared by immunoSEQ multiplex PCR; TCRdb keeps only in-frame clonotypes and omits some of them. Of some 740,000 clones listed, 80% to 95% are singletons. Terminally differentiated effector memory CD45RA+ cells were left out of the naive CD8 fraction, which was CD45RO-negative and positively selected for CCR7. Input material: naive CD8+ T cells sorted from blood. These TCRs come from a man under 40 in good health.

The chain links TRBV28 to TRBJ2-1; 8 nucleotides match TRBD2. This CDR3 has 14 amino acids. Per the germline V gene, CDR1 is MDHEN and CDR2 is SYDVKM. After removal of 2 bases from V and 5 bases from J, the junction contained 2 bases not matched to a gene. The CDR3 region is CASSLPSGHNEQFF. CDR3 DNA sequence: TGTGCCAGCAGTTTACCTAGCGGGCACAATGAGCAGTTCTTC.

A word on this clone: Other DNA sequences in this sample translate to the same CDR3. The rearrangement uses TRBV27 and TRBJ2-1; TRBD2 matches at 9 bases. Germline values: CDR1 MNHEY, CDR2 SMNVEV (reference sequence). Trimming cost V 3 bases and J 4 bases; bases outside gene matches: 1. This CDR3 has 14 residues. The DNA for the CDR3 is TGTGCCAGCAGTTTGACTAGCGGTTACAATGAGCAGTTCTTC. Translated, it gives CASSLTSGYNEQFF.

The J gene is TRBJ1-4, the V gene TRBV7-9, with D uncertain. This CDR3 region has 14 residues. Deletions cut 8 bases from V and 4 bases from J, with 14 bases between. Per germline, CDR1 SEHNR and CDR2 FQNEAQ (reference sequence). CDR3 DNA: TGTGCCAGCCTCCGTGGCGGCCTTAATGAAAAACTGTTTTTT. Translation gives CASLRGGLNEKLFF. Looking up the rest from reference TRBV7-9 and TRBJ1-4 gives the full variable domain: DTGVSQNPRHKITKRGQNVTFRCDPISEHNRLYWYRQTLGQGPEFLTYFQNEAQLEKSRLLSDRFSAERPKGSFSTLEIQRTEQGDSAMYLCASLRGGLNEKLFFGSGTQLSVL.

With regard to this clone: The junction and the germline gene differ at one end; a read error may be behind it. This rearrangement joins TRBV7-7 to TRBJ2-2; 8 nucleotides agree with TRBD2. Looked up from germline, CDR1 is SSHAT and CDR2 is FNYEAQ (reference sequence). The CDR3 covers 19 residues. Here the CDR3 reads CASSLGTPGLGVVTGELFF. The CDR3 DNA follows: TGTGCTAGCAGCTTGGGGACCCCGGGACTAGGGGTTGTCACCGGGGAGCTGTTTTTT.

The gene calls are TRBV2 and TRBJ2-1, with D uncertain. Trimming stripped 1 base from V and 9 bases from J, with 19 bases between. The CDR3 has 16 residues. The germline gives CDR1 SNHLY, CDR2 FYNNEI. CDR3 region: CASSEGLGGRGAEQFF. The CDR3 DNA follows: TGTGCCAGCAGTGAAGGGTTGGGCGGTCGAGGTGCTGAGCAGTTCTTC.

The chain is built from TRBV9 and TRBJ2-2; 7 bases align to TRBD2. Germline loops: CDR1 SGDLS, CDR2 YYNGEE. J gave up 2 bases and V 4 bases, and 11 bases lay outside the gene matches. The CDR3 spans 17 residues. The CDR3 DNA reads as TGTGCCAGCAGCTCCCCCGGGGGGAGGGCCAACACCGGGGAGCTGTTTTTT. Protein: CASSSPGGRANTGELFF.

The V and J genes are TRBV18 and TRBJ2-1; D call uncertain. Germline V gives CDR1 KGHSH, CDR2 LQKENI. V was trimmed by 4 bases and J by 3 bases, leaving 10 bases between them. CDR3 length equals 14 residues. The CDR3 sequence is CASSLEDLYNEQFF. The CDR3 DNA reads as TGTGCCAGCTCACTAGAGGACCTCTACAATGAGCAGTTCTTC.

The chain couples TRBV7-6 to TRBJ2-1; 16 bases agree with TRBD2. Trimming cost V 1 base and J 2 bases; bases outside gene matches: 5. The germline gives CDR1 SGHVS, CDR2 FNYEAQ. This CDR3 spans 19 amino acids. CDR3 amino acids: CASSLDSGTSGRAYNEQFF. Here the CDR3 DNA reads TGTGCCAGCAGCTTAGATTCCGGGACTAGCGGGAGGGCCTACAATGAGCAGTTCTTC.

This clone was detected only once. The genes are TRBV6-1 and TRBJ2-1; TRBD1 matches 10 bases. This CDR3 has 15 residues. V dropped 4 bases and J dropped 15; count of bases not matched to a gene: 15. CDR1 MNHNS and CDR2 SASEGT come from the germline V gene. Written as DNA, the CDR3 is TGTGCCAGCAGTGCTAGACAGGGGGCGTGGGAGAGTGTGTTCTTC. It codes for CASSARQGAWESVFF.

Comment on this clone: One junction end does not reproduce the germline sequence, and a read error may be involved. The rearrangement links TRBV7-8 to TRBJ2-2; 11 bases line up with TRBD1. Germline lookup yields CDR1 SGHVS and CDR2 FQNEAQ. The CDR3 sequence is 18 residues long. The DNA of the CDR3 is TGTGCCAGCAGCCCCCGCCCAGGACAGGGGGCGAAAACCGGGGAGCTGTTTTTT. The encoded protein is CASSPRPGQGAKTGELFF.

This clone was counted once. The same CDR3 is also encoded by other DNA sequences in this sample. This sequence joins TRBV5-6 and TRBJ1-5, with 10 bases matching TRBD1. V shed 5 bases, J shed 5 bases, and the junction held 4 bases outside the gene matches. In germline, CDR1 is SGHDT, CDR2 YYEEEE. The CDR3 sequence is 14 residues long. The CDR3 DNA follows: TGTGCCAGCAGTCTAGGACAGGGGGATCAGCCCCAGCATTTT. This gives the protein CASSLGQGDQPQHF.

V and J are TRBV7-2 and TRBJ2-1; 10 bases match TRBD2. Germline CDR1 and CDR2: SGHTA and FQGNSA. J gave up 6 bases and V 5 bases, and 4 bases lay outside the gene matches. The CDR3 is made up of 14 amino acids. CDR3 sequence reads: CASSPGLAFNEQFF. In DNA, the CDR3 is TGTGCCAGCAGCCCGGGACTAGCGTTCAATGAGCAGTTCTTC.

V gene TRBV7-8 combines with J gene TRBJ2-2; D perhaps matches TRBD1 (6 bases). The V and J ends lost 5 bases and 3 bases respectively, with 16 bases between them. The length of the CDR3 is 16 residues. Germline CDR1 is SGHVS and CDR2 is FQNEAQ. The CDR3 loop reads CASSILQGTDTGELFF. CDR3 DNA sequence: TGTGCCAGCAGCATACTACAGGGCACCGACACCGGGGAGCTGTTTTTT.

J is TRBJ1-2 and V is TRBV7-9; D perhaps matches TRBD1 (5 bases). CDR3 size: 15 residues. CDR1 and CDR2 from the germline V gene are SEHNR and FQNEAQ (reference sequence). Trimming took off 1 base at V and 2 bases at J, with 11 bases between the two ends. This CDR3 is CASSLVGPVNYGYTF. The CDR3 DNA reads as TGTGCCAGCAGCTTAGTGGGGCCGGTGAACTATGGCTACACCTTC.

The chain uses TRBV9 and TRBJ2-3; 7 bases fit TRBD2. V lost 1 base, J lost 3 bases, and 5 bases stayed unmatched. This CDR3 spans 15 amino acids. Germline V gives CDR1 SGDLS, CDR2 YYNGEE. The CDR3 nucleotides are TGTGCCAGCAGCGTATGGGGGGAGGGGACAGATACGCAGTATTTT. The encoded protein is CASSVWGEGTDTQYF.

The rearrangement uses TRBV4-1 and TRBJ2-7; 8 positions agree with TRBD1. The CDR3 contains 17 residues. Trimming removed 4 bases from V and 4 bases from J; junction bases left unmatched: 15. CDR1 and CDR2 (germline): MGHRA, YSYEKL. CDR3 in amino acids: CASSPRQGITSAYEQYF. CDR3 sequence (DNA): TGCGCCAGCAGCCCCCGACAGGGGATAACGTCGGCGTACGAGCAGTACTTC.

In DNA form, the CDR3 reads TGTGCCAGCAGTGAGCTAGCGGGAGGCGATGAGCAGTTCTTC. It specifies CASSELAGGDEQFF. The chain combines TRBV6-4 with TRBJ2-1; the match to TRBD2 covers 11 bases. With V trimmed by 3 bases and J by 8 bases, 3 bases remained unmatched. The germline V gene has CDR1 MRHNA and CDR2 SNTAGT. CDR3 length equals 14 residues.

The chain carries TRBV19 and TRBJ2-5; TRBD2 matches at 9 bases. The CDR3 is 14 residues long. V shed 3 bases, J shed 5 bases, and the junction held 4 bases outside the gene matches. Per germline, CDR1 LNHDA and CDR2 SQIVND (reference sequence). The CDR3 here is CASSIRREGETQYF. The CDR3 DNA sequence: TGTGCCAGTAGTATTAGGCGGGAGGGTGAGACCCAGTACTTC.

The chain joins TRBV7-9 to TRBJ1-1; D remains ambiguous. Germline V gene data show CDR1 as SEHNR and CDR2 as FQNEAQ (reference sequence). Trimming pared 2 bases from V and 1 base from J, leaving 8 bases between. This CDR3 contains 14 residues. The DNA of the CDR3 is TGTGCCAGCAGCTTAATTGCAGGGAACACTGAAGCTTTCTTT. It is translated as CASSLIAGNTEAFF. The full variable domain, with the rest looked up from reference TRBV7-9 and TRBJ1-1, is DTGVSQNPRHKITKRGQNVTFRCDPISEHNRLYWYRQTLGQGPEFLTYFQNEAQLEKSRLLSDRFSAERPKGSFSTLEIQRTEQGDSAMYLCASSLIAGNTEAFFGQGTRLTVV.

The chain carries TRBV5-4 and TRBJ2-5; a weak D match, TRBD1 (6 bases). The V end lost 3 bases, the J end lost 2 bases, and 20 bases lay between the germline ends. The CDR3 spans 17 residues. The V gene's germline CDR1 is SGHNT and CDR2 YYREEE (reference sequence). The CDR3 DNA sequence: TGTGCCAGCAGCTCTACAGGGTTAGGAGATTATCAAGAGACCCAGTACTTC. This sequence encodes CASSSTGLGDYQETQYF.

This clone showed up just once. The chain joins TRBV7-2 to TRBJ1-5; no clear D. Germline-derived CDR1 and CDR2 are SGHTA and FQGNSA. This CDR3 spans 15 amino acids. The germline V and J ends were trimmed by 5 bases and 0 bases, with 11 bases remaining between them. The CDR3 reads CASSLHSYSNQPQHF. The DNA of the CDR3 is TGTGCCAGCAGCCTGCACAGTTATAGCAATCAGCCCCAGCATTTT.

This clone occurred a few times. The chain joins TRBV2 to TRBJ1-3; TRBD1 agrees at 7 bases. With 6 bases clipped from V and 8 bases from J, the junction kept 10 bases outside the gene matches. The CDR3 length is 14 residues. Germline V gives CDR1 SNHLY, CDR2 FYNNEI. The CDR3 region has the DNA TGTGCCAGCAGCGATACAGGGGTTTTGGACACCATATATTTT. Translating it yields CASSDTGVLDTIYF.

This rearrangement joins TRBV18 to TRBJ2-6; the D is unclear. V lost 10 bases, J lost 0 bases, and 10 bases lay in between. Germline loops: CDR1 KGHSH, CDR2 LQKENI. The CDR3 consists of 14 residues. The CDR3 region has the DNA TGTGCCACGGAAGGGTCCTCTGGGGCCAACGTCCTGACTTTC. Amino acids: CATEGSSGANVLTF.

The chain has TRBV5-6 and TRBJ2-1, with D unclear. The CDR3 covers 16 residues. V was cut by 4 bases and J by 0 bases, with 14 bases left in between. Germline lookup yields CDR1 SGHDT and CDR2 YYEEEE. This CDR3 is CASSIGSLGSYNEQFF. The DNA of the CDR3 is TGTGCCAGCAGCATCGGTTCCCTGGGCTCCTACAATGAGCAGTTCTTC.

In this sample, this clone turned up a few times. This chain connects TRBV27 to TRBJ2-6; no reliable D call. There are 15 residues in the CDR3. Germline CDR1 reads MNHEY; CDR2 reads SMNVEV (reference sequence). The V end was cut by 3 bases, the J end by 0 bases, with 6 bases between. CDR3 in DNA: TGTGCCAGCAGTTTGGGAATCTCTGGGGCCAACGTCCTGACTTTC. The encoded protein is CASSLGISGANVLTF.